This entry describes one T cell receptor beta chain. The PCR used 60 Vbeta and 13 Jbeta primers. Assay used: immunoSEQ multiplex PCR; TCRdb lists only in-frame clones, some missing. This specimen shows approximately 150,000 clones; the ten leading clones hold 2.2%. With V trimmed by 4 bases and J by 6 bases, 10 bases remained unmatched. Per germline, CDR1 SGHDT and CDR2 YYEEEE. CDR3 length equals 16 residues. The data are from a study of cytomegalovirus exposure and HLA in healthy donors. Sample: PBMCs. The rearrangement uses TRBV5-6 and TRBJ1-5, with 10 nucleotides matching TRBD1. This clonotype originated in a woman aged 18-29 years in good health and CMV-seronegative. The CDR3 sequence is CASSNRQGAPGQPQHF. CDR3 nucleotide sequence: TGTGCCAGCAGCAATAGACAGGGGGCGCCGGGTCAGCCCCAGCATTTT.